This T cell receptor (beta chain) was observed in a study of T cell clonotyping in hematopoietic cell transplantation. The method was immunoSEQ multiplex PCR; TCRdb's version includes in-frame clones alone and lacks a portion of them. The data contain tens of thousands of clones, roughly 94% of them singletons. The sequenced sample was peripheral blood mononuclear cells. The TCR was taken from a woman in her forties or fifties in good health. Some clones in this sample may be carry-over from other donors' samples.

The chain's CDR3 is CASSLVGYEQYF. The CDR3 region has the DNA TGTGCCAGCAGTTTAGTGGGTTACGAGCAGTACTTC. The gene calls are TRBV28 and TRBJ2-7; D remains ambiguous. V gave up 2 bases and J gave up 4 bases, with 6 bases separating them. The CDR3 consists of 12 residues. The germline CDR1 and CDR2 sequences are MDHEN and SYDVKM.